The T cell receptor (beta chain) under discussion was sequenced for a study of breast tumors, draining lymph nodes, adjacent tissues. Points from the study as a whole: Compared with basal-like, luminal-like tumors shared significantly more repertoire with nontumor tissue. Most tumor T cells seemingly derive from lymph node, then expand in tumor.

TCRdb processed the multiplex PCR reads anew with MiXCR; each CDR3 protein has one entry. The sample holds tens of thousands of distinct CDR3 sequences; 23% are singletons and the top ten take approximately 8%. CDR1 and CDR2 (germline): SGHRS, YFSETQ. This CDR3 has 14 amino acids. V was pared by 5 bases and J by 3 bases, with 4 bases of the junction left unmatched. For this clonotype: What it binds is not known. This may arise from a read error, as a much more abundant clone is one base away. Likely a read error: the CDR3 ends without its conserved phenylalanine or tryptophan.

The clonotype comes from a female donor with breast cancer. Some clones in this sample may be carry-over from other donors' samples. Sequenced: breast tumor tissue. This sequence joins TRBV5-1 and TRBJ2-3, with 9 bases fitting TRBD1. DNA for the CDR3: TGCGCCAGCAGTCGGGACAGGGTGACAGATACGCAGTATCTT. The encoded protein is CASSRDRVTDTQYL.